The source of this T cell receptor beta chain is a study of blood T cell repertoires in COVID-19. Study-level background: Material from acute and convalescent COVID-19 was sourced from the United States, Italy and Spain. T cells, B-cell-depleted T cells, or PBMCs supplied cDNA or gDNA.

V trimming: 4 bases; J trimming: 6 bases; junction bases outside the gene matches: 8. The CDR3 contains 14 residues. CDR1 is SGHRS, CDR2 YFSETQ, per germline. Authors' methods: Researchers report that nucleated cell counts were estimated from reference gene primer amplification. Assay: immunoSEQ multiplex PCR; the TCRdb copy retains only in-frame clones and omits some. For V, J and clone size, that table is used; D and trimming come from the DNA. The table includes roughly 200,000 clones, 80% to 90% detected once. The Seattle patients joined while their infection was active and were tracked longitudinally afterward.

V usage is TRBV5-1 and J usage is TRBJ2-7; 9 nucleotides align to TRBD1. Sequenced material: peripheral blood. The sequence was collected from a woman of 80 years or more with COVID-19, enrolled during active disease. CDR3 DNA: TGCGCCAGCAGCCCTCGGGACAGGGCTAGCGAGCAGTACTTC. Protein sequence: CASSPRDRASEQYF.